This entry features one T cell receptor beta chain sequence. Its antigen is not identified. Germline V CDR1 and CDR2: SGHNT, YENEEA. The CDR3 covers 15 residues. V lost 5 bases, J lost 1 base, and 4 bases stayed unmatched. The sample is drawn from a study of siplizumab effects on memory and regulatory T cells. Study observations and caveats: The diversity of naive T cells seemed greater than that of memory cells, and their alloresponse contribution seemed major. Of the alloreactive clones, only a minor fraction mapped to unstimulated subsets.

Clones were read by immunoSEQ multiplex PCR, and TCRdb kept only the in-frame ones, dropping some. The sample yields about 100,000 clones, about 93% seen once. The chain combines TRBV11-3 with TRBJ2-1, with 8 nucleotides matching TRBD2. This clonotype originated in a human donor in good health. The source material was CD4+ T cells sorted from blood. CDR3 region: CASSLSGRSYNEQFF. In DNA form, the CDR3 reads TGTGCCAGCAGCCTCAGCGGGAGATCCTACAATGAGCAGTTCTTC.